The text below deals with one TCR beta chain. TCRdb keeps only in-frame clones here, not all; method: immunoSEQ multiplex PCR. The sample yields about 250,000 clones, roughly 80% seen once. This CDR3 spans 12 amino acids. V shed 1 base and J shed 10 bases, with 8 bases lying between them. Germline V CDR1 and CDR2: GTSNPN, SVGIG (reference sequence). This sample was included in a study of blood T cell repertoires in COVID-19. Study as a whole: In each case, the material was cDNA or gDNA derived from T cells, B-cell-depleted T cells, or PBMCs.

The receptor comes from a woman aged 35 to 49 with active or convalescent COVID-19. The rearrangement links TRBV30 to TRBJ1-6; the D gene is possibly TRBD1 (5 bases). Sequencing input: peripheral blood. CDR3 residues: CAWSARGSPLHF. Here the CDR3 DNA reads TGTGCCTGGAGTGCTAGGGGCTCACCCCTCCACTTT.